This entry lists 3 T cell receptor beta chains sequenced from one sample in a study of Tregs in tolerant kidney transplant recipients. Sequencing was performed with immunoSEQ multiplex PCR; in TCRdb, only in-frame clones are kept and a portion is missing. The repertoire consists of around 120,000 clones, with approximately 90% occurring once and the leading ten covering approximately 0.54%. Input material: CD4+ T cells from blood. The origin of the receptors is a human donor in good health.

The count of this clone is one. The chain carries TRBV19 and TRBJ2-1, with D hard to call. Germline V gene data show CDR1 as LNHDA and CDR2 as SQIVND (reference sequence). With 9 bases removed from V and 3 bases from J, the gap between germline ends came to 12 bases. This CDR3 contains 13 residues. The CDR3 DNA sequence: TGTGCCAGCAGGTCCCGCTTCTACAATGAGCAGTTCTTC. Its protein is CASRSRFYNEQFF.

This clone was recorded only once. The chain combines TRBV30 with TRBJ1-2, with TRBD1 identical over 9 bases. Germline values: CDR1 GTSNPN, CDR2 SVGIG (reference sequence). The CDR3 is 16 amino acids. The J segment lost 3 bases and the V segment lost 1 base, leaving 9 bases of the junction unmatched. Written as DNA, the CDR3 is TGTGCCTGGAGTGGCGTAGGGGGACAGGGATACTATGGCTACACCTTC. It encodes CAWSGVGGQGYYGYTF.

Comment on this clone: The same CDR3 arises from other DNA sequences in this sample as well. V is TRBV4-1 and J is TRBJ1-5, with 7 nucleotides matching TRBD1. This CDR3 contains 16 residues. J lost 2 bases, V lost 3 bases, and 7 bases had no gene match. Germline CDR1 is MGHRA and CDR2 is YSYEKL. The CDR3, as DNA: TGCGCCAGCAGCCAGGGGGACAGAGCAGGCAATCAGCCCCAGCATTTT. It encodes CASSQGDRAGNQPQHF.